The 6 T cell receptor beta chains given below trace back to one sample, sequenced in a study of blood T cell repertoires in COVID-19. Assay used: immunoSEQ multiplex PCR; TCRdb lists only in-frame clones, some missing. The sample has about 270,000 clones; about 87% are singletons. The sequencing input was peripheral blood. These TCRs come from a human donor in a cohort sampled during active COVID-19.

This clone turned up a few times. The chain links TRBV5-6 to TRBJ2-7; D possibly corresponds to TRBD1 (6 bases). The V end was cut by 4 bases, the J end by 6 bases, with 17 bases between. This CDR3 comprises 14 residues. Germline V gene data show CDR1 as SGHDT and CDR2 as YYEEEE. The CDR3 region is CASSPGPGTSEQYF. The CDR3 DNA reads as TGTGCCAGCAGCCCGGGACCTGGGACATCCGAGCAGTACTTC.

The rearrangement joins TRBV6-1 to TRBJ2-2; D is perhaps TRBD2 (6 bases). The germline V gene has CDR1 MNHNS and CDR2 SASEGT. With 1 base removed from V and 8 bases from J, the gap between germline ends came to 14 bases. The CDR3 has 15 amino acids. The CDR3 bases are TGTGCCAGCAGTGAAGTCGGGAGTATGTGGGGGGAGCTGTTTTTT. This codes for CASSEVGSMWGELFF.

This chain links TRBV7-2 with TRBJ2-3; 9 nucleotides match TRBD2. CDR1 and CDR2 (germline): SGHTA, FQGNSA. This CDR3 region has 16 residues. V lost 4 bases and J lost 0; bases outside the gene matches: 5. The CDR3 DNA reads TGTGCCAGCAGCTCCCTAGCGGGGTTAAGCACAGATACGCAGTATTTT. Its protein is CASSSLAGLSTDTQYF.

The chain recombines TRBV9 with TRBJ1-3, with D perhaps TRBD1 (5 bases). Germline V CDR1 and CDR2: SGDLS, YYNGEE. The CDR3 has 14 amino acids. V was cut by 4 bases and J by 3 bases, with 11 bases left in between. The CDR3, as DNA: TGTGCCAGCAGCCCGGGGGACGGTGGAAACACCATATATTTT. Encoded protein: CASSPGDGGNTIYF.

This clone is a singleton in its sample. The V call is TRBV18, the J call TRBJ2-5; perhaps TRBD2 as D (5 bases). CDR1 and CDR2 from the germline V gene are KGHSH and LQKENI. The CDR3 loop spans 15 amino acids. V lost 3 bases, J lost 4 bases, and 15 bases lay in between. CDR3: CASSPGGPRRETQYF. CDR3 bases: TGTGCCAGCTCACCTGGCGGGCCCAGGAGAGAGACCCAGTACTTC.

The V and J genes are TRBV7-8 and TRBJ2-7; no firm D call. The V end was cut by 2 bases, the J end by 3 bases, with 11 bases between. The germline V gene has CDR1 SGHVS and CDR2 FQNEAQ. The CDR3 contains 14 residues. CDR3 in DNA: TGTGCCAGCAGCTTATTTTCTTCCGGCTACGAGCAGTACTTC. Encoded protein: CASSLFSSGYEQYF.